Given below is one TCR beta chain in context. CDR1 is SNHLY, CDR2 FYNNEI, per germline. Trimming at V came to 9 bases and at J to 12 bases, leaving 20 bases not matched to a gene. The CDR3 has 14 amino acids. The data belong to a study of blood T cell repertoires in COVID-19. At the level of the study: From the United States, Italy and Spain came samples of acute and convalescent COVID-19. PBMCs, B-cell-depleted T cells, or T cells were the source of the cDNA or gDNA that made up the material.

In the authors' methods: Amplification with reference gene primers provided the estimates of nucleated cell counts. Some clones are missing from TCRdb's copy, which holds only in-frame ones; the method was immunoSEQ multiplex PCR. V, J and clone size are taken as reported in that table, and D and trimming were inferred from the DNA itself. The profile shows about 50,000 clones, approximately 80% of them singletons. The J gene is TRBJ2-7, the V gene TRBV2; the match to TRBD1 covers 7 bases. The sample was peripheral blood. The origin of this receptor is a man in his 70s with active COVID-19. The CDR3 region is CASQTRLQGVPVYF. Here the CDR3 DNA reads TGTGCCAGTCAGACTCGACTTCAGGGGGTGCCAGTGTACTTC.